This paragraph covers one TCR beta chain sequence. It has no known antigen specificity. Base qualities are not provided; no much larger clone lies one nucleotide away. Other nucleotide sequences in the sample specify the same CDR3. The cohort comprised 666 healthy bone marrow donors. At the time of sampling, every cohort member was nominally healthy, though immune exposures that went unrecorded were likely present. The donor was CMV seronegative and was included in the group of about 400 seronegative cohort members. Every donor gave a peripheral blood sample, and the peripheral blood mononuclear cells from that sample were used for TCR beta sequencing. The Qiagen DNeasy Blood Extraction Kit was used to extract genomic DNA from the blood cell samples. The data were obtained in a study of cytomegalovirus exposure and HLA in healthy donors (dated by TCRdb to 2015 to 2018). For the wider study: According to an earlier analysis of 550 to 750 of the donors, roughly 180 million T cells yielded 90 million to 130 million unique TCR beta sequences and about 280 Gb of sequence data. All discovery cohort repertoires had been generated on a single sequencing platform. An early release covering 500 to 750 HLA-typed donors comprised about 300 gigabases of sequencing data and about 90 million unique TCR sequences. To study patterns of TCR occurrence, a later analysis re-analyzed previously published TCR beta repertoires from hundreds of donors and added high-resolution HLA genotyping. In a later genetic analysis, genome-wide SNP genotypes for about 55% of the 666 donors were used, and that subset was treated as a discovery cohort. In the later analysis, no new phenotypic data were used to find candidate immune exposures; instead, reliance was placed on TCR beta sequences and their occurrence across donors. Donor age, sex, ethnicity and CMV serostatus were compiled alongside the repertoire data. The study aimed to test whether cataloging public T cell receptors could reveal signatures of past pathogen exposure. Of the 398 genotyped donors, 75% to 85% were placed in the genetic ancestry cluster associated with self-reported Caucasian donors. The study used immunosequencing to profile the T cell repertoires of 600 to 850 subjects and linked those repertoires to cytomegalovirus serostatus. About five DR-DQ haplotypes were handled as single units for association and clustering because linkage in the cohort was strong. To predict cytomegalovirus infection status, the study brought together high-throughput TCR immunosequencing, statistical association of individual TCRs with disease status, and machine learning. HLA typing covered class I and class II loci at four-digit resolution. Along with the roughly 710-subject first cohort, a separate validation cohort of around 110 different subjects was used. Typing coverage varied by locus: roughly 629-630 donors for A, B, C, DRB1 and DQB1; 500 to 550 for DQA1; more than 600 for DPA1; 450 to 480 for DPB1. On average, roughly 200,000 unique TCR beta nucleotide sequences were sequenced per donor among roughly 430 genotyped donors of the cohort, with roughly 20% of those sequences being non-productive. To decide whether each TCR beta V gene segment behaved as functional or pseudogenic, an earlier analysis of over 500 of the donors relied on high-throughput TCR beta sequencing. On the study overall, not on this receptor specifically: A further reported finding was that TCR beta sequences accurately predicted the HLA-A and HLA-B alleles for most subjects in the first cohort. Only TCR beta chains were sequenced in this cohort, and the absence of alpha or paired-chain data limited detectable features. When HLA alleles, especially DR and DQ, strongly co-occurred, attributing TCR associations to individual alleles was difficult. The presence/absence analyses assumed that sequencing depth was roughly uniform across donors, and that assumption may not be true. In a later analysis, about 16,000 TCR beta sequences were associated with specific HLA alleles at a false discovery rate of 0.05. Some IMGT-functional V segments, including TRBV6-2 and TRBV6-3, could not be distinguished by the 87-base-pair reads and were therefore excluded. HLA typing was unavailable for some donors at each locus, so association tests used only the typed subset. In an earlier analysis of 500 to 650 of the donors, most TCR beta V segments appeared in productive rearrangements about 87% or about 30% of the time, broadly matching IMGT annotations. Approximately 16 rarely observed V segments, including chromosome 9 orphons, were excluded from the earlier analysis of almost 600 of the donors because counts were too low. For the cohort, immune exposure information was limited to CMV serostatus. Most CMV-associated TCR beta chains appeared to be HLA-restricted in a later analysis, and the HLA associations seemed to be driven largely by CMV exposure. Across donors, most TCR sequences were observed very rarely, whereas some public TCRs were present in many individuals. A later genetic analysis associated a missense DCLRE1C variant with V-gene and J-gene trimming of TCR beta chains, and an independent cohort replicated the association. A later analysis found that TCR association rates varied across HLA loci, with DRB1 alleles showing the most associated TCRs and HLA-C alleles the fewest. In a later analysis, several top co-occurrence clusters were reported to appear linked to parvovirus B19, influenza, CMV and Epstein-Barr virus. The study gave a list of about 170 TCR beta chains associated with cytomegalovirus. Linkage disequilibrium might explain the correlated functional status among segregating V segments, but an unknown experimental factor could not be ruled out. The classifier was reported to diagnose cytomegalovirus status with high specificity and sensitivity in both the original and validation cohorts. A cluster of highly shared sequence variants was judged likely to represent a technical artifact of the sequencing pipeline. Compared with equally common non-associated chains, HLA-associated TCR beta chains in a later analysis were more clonally expanded and had lower generation probabilities. It was suggested by the authors that the approach could potentially be generalized to other disease states and immunological phenotypes. A later genetic analysis reported fewer N-insertions in productive TCRs among donors in an Asian-associated ancestry cluster than the roughly 690-donor mean. In vitro tests confirmed that a few of the cytomegalovirus-associated TCR beta chains recognize cytomegalovirus antigens.

There are 15 amino acids in the CDR3, from cysteine to phenylalanine inclusive. Just the 45-base CDR3 DNA is kept, in frame starting at base 1. Trimming at the junction amounts to 0 bases on V and 3 bases on J, and the germline ends lie 10 bases apart. CDR1 is given as SGHRS and CDR2 as YFSETQ, both from the germline V gene. The receptor library was made with the immunoSEQ multiplex PCR assay. For the multiplex PCR, a mixture combining 60 forward primers for TCR Vbeta segments and 13 reverse primers for TCR Jbeta segments was used. The CDR3 region of rearranged TCR beta genes was amplified from genomic DNA with a multiplex PCR assay. The amplified TCR beta libraries were sequenced on the Illumina HiSeq System as 87-base-pair reads. As for the authors' bioinformatics: Across the 670 or so repertoires, a later analysis counted tens of millions of unique TCR beta chains, 9.5 million to 13 million of which were shared by at least two donors. A nearest-neighbor algorithm error-corrected the raw reads and collapsed the reads into unique sequences, merging closely related sequences to remove PCR and sequencing errors. Alignment of CDR3 sequences to IMGT reference sequences was used to assign V, D and J gene segments. For a sequence to be retained, at least a six-nucleotide match to both a V gene segment and a J gene segment was required. Rearrangements were called productive when the CDR3 lacked stop codons and stayed in frame with V and J; all others were non-productive. Following IMGT convention, CDR3 was defined as the stretch from the second conserved V-encoded cysteine up to the conserved J-encoded phenylalanine. The earlier analysis of roughly 590 of the donors excluded any sequence lacking an unambiguous match to a single V gene segment. An earlier analysis of about 590 of the donors classified V segments as functional when productive rearrangements were above 56.7% and as segregating when the standard deviation between donors was above 5%. A statistical classification framework was built to diagnose cytomegalovirus status from the catalog of TCR beta chain sequences. In a later analysis, TCR nucleotide sequences were compared against IMGT/GENE-DB human TR gene sequences so that V and J genes could be assigned. The TCRdist pipeline was used in a later analysis to assign CDR3 sequences and most-parsimonious VDJ recombination scenarios. In a later analysis, each TCR beta chain was defined by its CDR3 amino acid sequence together with its V-gene family, and reads lacking a unique V-gene family were excluded. In a later analysis, 450 to 600 highly shared, low-generation-probability nucleotide sequences were removed to address suspected cross-contamination and a sequencing artifact. A later analysis calculated a clonal expansion index for each public chain from normalized within-repertoire ranks of inferred template counts. In a later analysis, generation probabilities were computed with a VDJ recombination model fitted to out-of-frame rearrangements, and the resulting probabilities were checked against IGoR. In a later analysis, hypergeometric tests were used to score TCR-TCR, TCR-HLA and TCR-CMV co-occurrence, with a repertoire-size bias correction applied to TCR pairs. In a later analysis, false discovery rates were estimated by permuting HLA or CMV assignments 20 times. In a later analysis, co-occurring TCRs were grouped with DBSCAN, and TCRdist sequence similarity was added when clustering was performed within HLA-allele-positive subsets. Repertoires with fewer than 30,000 or more than 120,000 public chains, plus five repertoires with anomalous nucleotide sharing, were excluded from co-occurrence clustering. In TCRdb, the immuneACCESS table is reduced to in-frame sequences with V and J assigned. These tables do not hold every clone; where another copy was compared, an unresolved V gene accounts for under half, and the others remain unexplained. V and J calls and clone size are copied from that table; D and trimming were computed from the DNA. This sample comprises over 150,000 clones, 75% of them detected only once. The ten largest clonotypes hold about 4.9% of the sample.

The receptor was derived from a male donor in good health and CMV-seronegative. The rearrangement joined TRBV5-1 to TRBJ2-1, with no D gene named confidently. Source material: PBMCs. This receptor carries the CDR3 CASSLDYPRYNEQFF. The DNA sequence is TGCGCCAGCAGCTTGGACTATCCCCGCTACAATGAGCAGTTCTTC.